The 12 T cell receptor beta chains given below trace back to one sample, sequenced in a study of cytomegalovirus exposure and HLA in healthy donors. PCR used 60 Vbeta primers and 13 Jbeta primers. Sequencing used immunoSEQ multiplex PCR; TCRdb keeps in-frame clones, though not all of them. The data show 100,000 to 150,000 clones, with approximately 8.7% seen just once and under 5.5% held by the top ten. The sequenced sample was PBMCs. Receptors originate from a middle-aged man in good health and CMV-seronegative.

CDR3 protein: CAWSRKRGESYTF. CDR3 nucleotides: TGTGCCTGGAGCCGAAAAAGGGGCGAGTCCTACACCTTC. V and J are TRBV30 and TRBJ1-2; perhaps TRBD1 as D (5 bases). V dropped 3 bases and J dropped 10 bases, with 18 bases sitting between them. Germline loops: CDR1 GTSNPN, CDR2 SVGIG (reference sequence). This CDR3 has 13 residues. The full variable domain, in which reference TRBV30 and TRBJ1-2 provide the parts outside the CDR3, is SQTIHQWPATLVQPVGSPLSLECTVEGTSNPNLYWYRQAAGRGLQLLFYSVGIGQISSEVPQNLSASRPQDRQFILSSKKLLLSDSGFYLCAWSRKRGESYTFGSGTRLTVV.

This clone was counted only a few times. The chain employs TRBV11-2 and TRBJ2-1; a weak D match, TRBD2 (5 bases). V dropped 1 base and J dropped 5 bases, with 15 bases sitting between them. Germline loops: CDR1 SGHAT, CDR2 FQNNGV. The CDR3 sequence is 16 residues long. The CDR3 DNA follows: TGTGCCAGCAGCTTAGGGCGGGTTCCGCCCCACAATGAGCAGTTCTTC. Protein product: CASSLGRVPPHNEQFF.

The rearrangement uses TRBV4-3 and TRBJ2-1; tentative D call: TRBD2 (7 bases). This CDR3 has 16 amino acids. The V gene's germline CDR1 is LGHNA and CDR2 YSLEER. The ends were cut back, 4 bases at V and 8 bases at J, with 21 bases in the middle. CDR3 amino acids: CASSPGGGAWGYEQFF. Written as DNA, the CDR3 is TGCGCCAGCAGCCCCGGAGGGGGGGCGTGGGGCTATGAGCAGTTCTTC.

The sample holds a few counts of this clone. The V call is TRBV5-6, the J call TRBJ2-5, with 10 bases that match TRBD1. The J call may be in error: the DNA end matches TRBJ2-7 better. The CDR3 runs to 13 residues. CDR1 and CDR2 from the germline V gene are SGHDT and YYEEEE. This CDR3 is CASRGTGDYEQYF. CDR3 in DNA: TGTGCCAGCAGGGGGACAGGGGACTACGAGCAGTACTTC.

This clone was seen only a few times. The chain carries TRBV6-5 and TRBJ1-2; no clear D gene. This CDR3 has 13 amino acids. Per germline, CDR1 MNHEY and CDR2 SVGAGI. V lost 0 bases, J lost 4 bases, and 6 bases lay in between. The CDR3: CASSYSRGYGYTF. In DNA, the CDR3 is TGTGCCAGCAGTTACTCACGGGGCTATGGCTACACCTTC.

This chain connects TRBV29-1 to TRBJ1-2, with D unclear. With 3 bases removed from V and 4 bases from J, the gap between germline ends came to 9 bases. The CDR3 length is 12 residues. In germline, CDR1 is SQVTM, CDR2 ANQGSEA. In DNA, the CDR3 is TGCAGCGTTGATCGGGCGGGCTATGGCTACACCTTC. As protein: CSVDRAGYGYTF. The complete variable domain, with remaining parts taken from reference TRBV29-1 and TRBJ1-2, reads SAVISQKPSRDICQRGTSLTIQCQVDSQVTMMFWYRQQPGQSLTLIATANQGSEATYESGFVIDKFPISRPNLTFSTLTVSNMSPEDSSIYLCSVDRAGYGYTFGSGTRLTVV.

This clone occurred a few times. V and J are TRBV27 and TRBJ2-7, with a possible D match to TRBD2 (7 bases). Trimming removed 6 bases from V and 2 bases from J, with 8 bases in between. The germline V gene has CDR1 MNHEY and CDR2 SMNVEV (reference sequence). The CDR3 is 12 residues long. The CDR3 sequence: CASRGGPYEQYF. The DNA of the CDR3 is TGTGCCAGCAGGGGGGGGCCCTACGAGCAGTACTTC.

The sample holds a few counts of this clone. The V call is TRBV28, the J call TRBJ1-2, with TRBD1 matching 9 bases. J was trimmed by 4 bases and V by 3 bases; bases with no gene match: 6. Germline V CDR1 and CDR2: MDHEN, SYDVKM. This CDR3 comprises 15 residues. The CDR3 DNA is TGTGCCAGCAGTTTTATGGGACAGGGTCCCTATGGCTACACCTTC. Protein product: CASSFMGQGPYGYTF.

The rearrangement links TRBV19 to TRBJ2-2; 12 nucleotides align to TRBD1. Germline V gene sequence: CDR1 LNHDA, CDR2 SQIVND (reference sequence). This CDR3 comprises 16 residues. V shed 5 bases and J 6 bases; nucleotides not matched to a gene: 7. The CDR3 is CASSRRDRGQAGELFF. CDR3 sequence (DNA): TGTGCCAGTAGTCGCCGGGACAGGGGGCAGGCCGGGGAGCTGTTTTTT.

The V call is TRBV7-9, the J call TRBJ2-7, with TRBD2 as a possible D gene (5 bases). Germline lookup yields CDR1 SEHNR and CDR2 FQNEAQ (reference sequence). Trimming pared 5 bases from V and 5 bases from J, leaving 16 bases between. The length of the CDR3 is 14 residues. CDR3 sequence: CASSPGGLSHEQYF. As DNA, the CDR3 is TGTGCCAGCAGCCCCGGAGGTCTATCTCACGAGCAGTACTTC.

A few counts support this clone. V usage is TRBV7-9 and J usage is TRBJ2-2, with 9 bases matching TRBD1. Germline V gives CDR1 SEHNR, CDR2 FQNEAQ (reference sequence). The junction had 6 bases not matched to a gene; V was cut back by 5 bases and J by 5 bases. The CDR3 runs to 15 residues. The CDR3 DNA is TGTGCCAGCAGCCAGGGACAGGGAGCAACCGGGGAGCTGTTTTTT. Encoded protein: CASSQGQGATGELFF. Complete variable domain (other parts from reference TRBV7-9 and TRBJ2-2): DTGVSQNPRHKITKRGQNVTFRCDPISEHNRLYWYRQTLGQGPEFLTYFQNEAQLEKSRLLSDRFSAERPKGSFSTLEIQRTEQGDSAMYLCASSQGQGATGELFFGEGSRLTVL.

The CDR3 sequence is CASSFPEEETQYF. The CDR3 nucleotides read TGTGCCAGCAGCTTCCCAGAAGAAGAGACCCAGTACTTC. The chain recombines TRBV5-4 with TRBJ2-5; no reliable D call. Trimming pared 2 bases from V and 3 bases from J, leaving 8 bases between. The germline CDR1 and CDR2 sequences are SGHNT and YYREEE (reference sequence). The CDR3 runs 13 residues.